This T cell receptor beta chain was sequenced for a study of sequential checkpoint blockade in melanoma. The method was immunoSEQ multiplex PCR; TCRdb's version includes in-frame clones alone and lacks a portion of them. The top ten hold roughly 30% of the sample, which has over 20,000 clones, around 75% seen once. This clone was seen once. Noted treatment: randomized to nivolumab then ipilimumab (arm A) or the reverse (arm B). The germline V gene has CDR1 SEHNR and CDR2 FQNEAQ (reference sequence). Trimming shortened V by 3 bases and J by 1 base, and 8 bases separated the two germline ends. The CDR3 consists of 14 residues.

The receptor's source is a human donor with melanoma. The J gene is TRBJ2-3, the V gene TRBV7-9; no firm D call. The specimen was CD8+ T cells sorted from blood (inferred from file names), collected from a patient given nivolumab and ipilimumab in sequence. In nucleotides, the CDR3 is TGTGCCAGCAGCTTCGGTCGAGGCACAGATACGCAGTATTTT. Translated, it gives CASSFGRGTDTQYF.